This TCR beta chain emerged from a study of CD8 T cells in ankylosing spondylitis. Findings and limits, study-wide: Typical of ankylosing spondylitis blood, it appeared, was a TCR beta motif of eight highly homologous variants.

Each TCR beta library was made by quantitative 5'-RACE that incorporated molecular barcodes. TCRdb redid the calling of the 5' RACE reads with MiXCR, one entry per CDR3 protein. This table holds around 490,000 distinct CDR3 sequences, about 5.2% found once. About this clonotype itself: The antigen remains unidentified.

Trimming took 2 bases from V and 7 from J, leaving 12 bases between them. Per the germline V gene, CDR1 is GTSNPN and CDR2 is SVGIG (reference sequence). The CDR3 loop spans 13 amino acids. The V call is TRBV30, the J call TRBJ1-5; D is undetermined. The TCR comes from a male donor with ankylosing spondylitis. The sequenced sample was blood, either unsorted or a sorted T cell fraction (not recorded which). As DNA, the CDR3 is TGTGCCTGGAGTCCCGGGCTGCGGCAGCCCCAGCATTTT. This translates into CAWSPGLRQPQHF.